This passage covers 3 T cell receptor beta chains from one sample sequenced in a study of cytomegalovirus exposure and HLA in healthy donors. This table comes from immunoSEQ multiplex PCR, and its TCRdb copy is limited to in-frame clones, with some not included. The table shows approximately 140,000 clones, with approximately 84% occurring only once. Material for sequencing was PBMCs. These receptors were obtained from a woman aged 25-40 years in good health and CMV-seronegative.

This sequence joins TRBV9 and TRBJ2-2; 11 bases agree with TRBD2. CDR3 length equals 16 residues. The germline V gene has CDR1 SGDLS and CDR2 YYNGEE. With V trimmed by 4 bases and J by 7 bases, 9 bases remained unmatched. The CDR3 sequence is CASSPHPGLAVGELFF. CDR3 sequence (DNA): TGTGCCAGCAGCCCCCATCCGGGACTAGCGGTCGGGGAGCTGTTTTTT. Looking up the rest from reference TRBV9 and TRBJ2-2 gives the full variable domain: DSGVTQTPKHLITATGQRVTLRCSPRSGDLSVYWYQQSLDQGLQFLIQYYNGEERAKGNILERFSAQQFPDLHSELNLSSLELGDSALYFCASSPHPGLAVGELFFGEGSRLTVL.

V usage is TRBV5-8 and J usage is TRBJ1-1; a weak D match, TRBD1 (6 bases). The germline V gene has CDR1 SGHTS and CDR2 YDEGEE. This CDR3 contains 15 residues. Trimming removed 5 bases from V and 0 bases from J, with 14 bases in between. The CDR3 sequence is CASRLGQGMNTEAFF. The CDR3 DNA is TGTGCCAGCAGACTTGGTCAGGGGATGAACACTGAAGCTTTCTTT.

The chain recombines TRBV27 with TRBJ2-1; TRBD1 aligns across 8 bases. This CDR3 is 14 amino acids long. V was clipped by 8 bases and J by 7 bases; unmatched bases: 10. The germline CDR1 and CDR2 sequences are MNHEY and SMNVEV (reference sequence). CDR3 sequence (DNA): TGTGCCAGCCGGCAACGGACAGGGTATAATGAGCAGTTCTTC. This gives the protein CASRQRTGYNEQFF.